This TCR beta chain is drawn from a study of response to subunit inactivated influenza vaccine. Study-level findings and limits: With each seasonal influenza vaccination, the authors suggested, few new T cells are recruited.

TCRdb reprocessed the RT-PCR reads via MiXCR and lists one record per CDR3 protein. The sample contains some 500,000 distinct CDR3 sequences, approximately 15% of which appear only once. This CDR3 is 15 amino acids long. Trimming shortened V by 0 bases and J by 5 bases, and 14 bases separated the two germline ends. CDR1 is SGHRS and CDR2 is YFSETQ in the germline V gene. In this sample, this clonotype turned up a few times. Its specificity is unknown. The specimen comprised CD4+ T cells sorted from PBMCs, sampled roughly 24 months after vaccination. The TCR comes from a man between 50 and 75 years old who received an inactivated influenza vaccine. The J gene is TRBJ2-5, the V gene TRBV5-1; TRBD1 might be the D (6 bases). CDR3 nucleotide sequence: TGCGCCAGCAGCTTGGATCCAGGGGATTACGAGACCCAGTACTTC. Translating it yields CASSLDPGDYETQYF.